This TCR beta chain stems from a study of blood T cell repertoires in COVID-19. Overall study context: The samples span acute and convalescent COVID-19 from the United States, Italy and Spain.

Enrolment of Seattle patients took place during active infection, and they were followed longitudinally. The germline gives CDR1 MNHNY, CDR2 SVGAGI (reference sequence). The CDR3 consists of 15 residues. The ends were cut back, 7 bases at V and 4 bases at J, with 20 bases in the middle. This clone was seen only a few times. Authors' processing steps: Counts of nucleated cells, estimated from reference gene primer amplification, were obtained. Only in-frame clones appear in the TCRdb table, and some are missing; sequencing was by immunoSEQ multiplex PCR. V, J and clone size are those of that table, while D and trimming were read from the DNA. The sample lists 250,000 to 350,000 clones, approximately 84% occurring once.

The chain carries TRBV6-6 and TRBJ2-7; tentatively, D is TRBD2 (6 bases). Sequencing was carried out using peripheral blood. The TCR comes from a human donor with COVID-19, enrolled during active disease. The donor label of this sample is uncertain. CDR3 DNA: TGTGCCAGCAACGAAGGGAAGGGAGGACTGTACGAGCAGTACTTC. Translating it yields CASNEGKGGLYEQYF.